These T cell receptor beta chains were read from a single sample in a study of T cell responses to AZD1222 COVID-19 vaccine. Here immunoSEQ multiplex PCR was the method, and the copy in TCRdb shows in-frame clones only, minus some. This sample carries about 190,000 clones, approximately 90% of them seen once, and the ten largest clones take less than 4%. The sample was peripheral blood, taken 28 days after the second dose of the MenACWY control vaccine. The receptors were gathered from an adult who received the MenACWY meningococcal vaccine as a control. Each CDR3 is given with its conserved first and last residue. D genes are given only for firm matches. Rows may omit the clone size; those that give it use once, few, many or a size class.

v_call: TRBV24-1; j_call: TRBJ2-1; d_call: TRBD2; clone_size: .; cdr3_aa: CATSDPSGRRYNEQFF; cdr3_nt: TGTGCCACCAGTGACCCTAGCGGGAGGAGGTACAATGAGCAGTTCTTC
v_call: TRBV24-1; j_call: TRBJ2-1; d_call: TRBD2; clone_size: once; cdr3_aa: CATSIPGAGGPSGEQFF; cdr3_nt: TGTGCCACCAGCATCCCGGGAGCGGGAGGGCCCTCAGGGGAGCAGTTCTTC
v_call: TRBV24-1; j_call: TRBJ1-2; d_call: .; clone_size: .; cdr3_aa: CATSDSPQTYGYTF; cdr3_nt: TGTGCCACCAGTGATTCGCCACAGACCTATGGCTACACCTTC
v_call: TRBV20-1; j_call: TRBJ1-6; d_call: .; clone_size: .; cdr3_aa: CSASKAASGNSPLHF; cdr3_nt: TGCAGTGCTAGTAAGGCGGCAAGTGGCAATTCACCCCTCCACTTT
v_call: TRBV5-3; j_call: TRBJ2-5; d_call: TRBD2; clone_size: .; cdr3_aa: CARKKGLALLEETQYF; cdr3_nt: TGTGCCAGAAAGAAGGGACTAGCCCTTTTAGAAGAGACCCAGTACTTC
v_call: TRBV9; j_call: TRBJ1-2; d_call: .; clone_size: .; cdr3_aa: CASSFPGGGYTF; cdr3_nt: TGTGCCAGCAGCTTCCCCGGGGGGGGCTACACCTTC
v_call: TRBV5-1; j_call: TRBJ2-1; d_call: .; clone_size: .; cdr3_aa: CASSLVGSYNEQFF; cdr3_nt: TGCGCCAGCAGCTTGGTGGGATCCTACAATGAGCAGTTCTTC
v_call: TRBV6-6; j_call: TRBJ2-7; d_call: .; clone_size: .; cdr3_aa: CASSNHRGGEYF; cdr3_nt: TGTGCCAGCAGTAACCACAGGGGAGGGGAGTACTTC
v_call: TRBV6-1; j_call: TRBJ2-7; d_call: .; clone_size: .; cdr3_aa: CASSEGTGPYEQYF; cdr3_nt: TGTGCCAGCAGTGAAGGGACGGGACCCTACGAGCAGTACTTC
v_call: TRBV6-5; j_call: TRBJ2-3; d_call: .; clone_size: .; cdr3_aa: CASSFSSSTDTQYF; cdr3_nt: TGTGCCAGCAGTTTTAGCAGCAGCACAGATACGCAGTATTTT
v_call: TRBV12-3/TRBV12-4; j_call: TRBJ2-5; d_call: .; clone_size: .; cdr3_aa: CASSLTGHETQYF; cdr3_nt: TGTGCCAGCAGTTTAACGGGGCATGAGACCCAGTACTTC
v_call: TRBV24-1; j_call: TRBJ1-5; d_call: .; clone_size: .; cdr3_aa: CATSDLQANQPQHF; cdr3_nt: TGTGCCACCAGTGATTTGCAAGCGAATCAGCCCCAGCATTTT
v_call: TRBV19; j_call: TRBJ1-1; d_call: TRBD1; clone_size: .; cdr3_aa: CASTGTGVNTEAFF; cdr3_nt: TGTGCCAGTACGGGGACAGGGGTGAACACTGAAGCTTTCTTT
v_call: TRBV18; j_call: TRBJ2-5; d_call: .; clone_size: .; cdr3_aa: CASSPHAPPETQYF; cdr3_nt: TGTGCCAGCTCACCGCACGCACCCCCAGAGACCCAGTACTTC
v_call: TRBV7-9; j_call: TRBJ1-1; d_call: .; clone_size: .; cdr3_aa: CASREGGILRTEAFF; cdr3_nt: TGTGCCAGCAGGGAGGGGGGGATTCTACGGACTGAAGCTTTCTTT
v_call: TRBV7-2; j_call: TRBJ2-7; d_call: .; clone_size: .; cdr3_aa: CASSLAQYEQYF; cdr3_nt: TGTGCCAGCAGCTTAGCGCAATACGAGCAGTACTTC
v_call: TRBV9; j_call: TRBJ2-7; d_call: .; clone_size: .; cdr3_aa: CASSARGDWTSYEQYF; cdr3_nt: TGTGCCAGCAGCGCCCGAGGGGACTGGACCTCCTACGAGCAGTACTTC
v_call: TRBV4-2; j_call: TRBJ1-1; d_call: .; clone_size: .; cdr3_aa: CASSQEEGFEAFF; cdr3_nt: TGTGCCAGCAGCCAAGAAGAAGGGTTTGAAGCTTTCTTT
v_call: TRBV7-9; j_call: TRBJ1-2; d_call: .; clone_size: once; cdr3_aa: CASSPETDGYTF; cdr3_nt: TGTGCCAGCAGCCCCGAGACAGATGGCTACACCTTC
v_call: TRBV11-3; j_call: TRBJ1-1; d_call: .; clone_size: .; cdr3_aa: CASSLSPGGYTEAFF; cdr3_nt: TGTGCCAGCAGCTTATCGCCCGGTGGGTACACTGAAGCTTTCTTT
v_call: TRBV24-1; j_call: TRBJ1-2; d_call: .; clone_size: .; cdr3_aa: CATSDPLGGQSGYTF; cdr3_nt: TGTGCCACCAGTGATCCCCTCGGGGGTCAGTCTGGCTACACCTTC
v_call: TRBV29-1; j_call: TRBJ2-1; d_call: .; clone_size: once; cdr3_aa: CSVHFLGDEQFF; cdr3_nt: TGCAGCGTCCACTTTTTAGGCGATGAGCAGTTCTTC
v_call: TRBV9; j_call: TRBJ2-3; d_call: .; clone_size: once; cdr3_aa: CASSPRLGSLDTQYF; cdr3_nt: TGTGCCAGCAGCCCACGACTAGGATCCCTGGATACGCAGTATTTT
v_call: TRBV27; j_call: TRBJ1-1; d_call: .; clone_size: .; cdr3_aa: CASSLGENTEAFF; cdr3_nt: TGTGCCAGCAGTCTCGGGGAGAACACTGAAGCTTTCTTT